This entry concerns a single T cell receptor beta chain. This record belongs to a study of blood T cell repertoires in COVID-19. Sequenced by immunoSEQ multiplex PCR; TCRdb stores in-frame clones only, minus some. This repertoire shows about 83,000 clones, 87% found once; its top ten account for about 3%. CDR1 and CDR2 (germline): GTSNPN, SVGIG (reference sequence). The trim removed 0 bases at V and 4 bases at J, leaving 9 bases unmatched. The CDR3 has 16 amino acids. This sequence joins TRBV30 and TRBJ2-3, with 8 bases that match TRBD2. The sequence derives from a woman in her forties or fifties with active or convalescent COVID-19. The sequenced material came from peripheral blood. The CDR3 DNA follows: TGTGCCTGGAGTGTATTTGCGGGGGGTAGGGCAGATACGCAGTATTTT. Protein product: CAWSVFAGGRADTQYF.